This T cell receptor (beta chain) was captured by sequencing in a study of blood T cell repertoires in COVID-19. Whole-study context: COVID-19 samples collected from the United States, Italy and Spain covered acute and convalescent phases.

Original methodology: Counts of nucleated cells, estimated from reference gene primer amplification, were obtained. The protocol was immunoSEQ multiplex PCR, while the TCRdb copy is restricted to in-frame clones and leaves out a portion. The V and J calls and the clone size are those of that table, but D and trimming were determined from the DNA. Of around 250,000 clones listed, over 70% are singletons. Germline V lookup: CDR1 MNHEY, CDR2 SMNVEV (reference sequence). The J segment lost 2 bases and the V segment lost 6 bases, leaving 2 bases of the junction unmatched. The CDR3 spans 13 residues. The material sequenced was peripheral blood. The source is a human donor in a cohort sampled during active COVID-19. The chain is built from TRBV27 and TRBJ2-3; 7 bases are shared with TRBD1. CDR3 sequence (DNA): TGTGCCAGCAGGGGACAGTACACAGATACGCAGTATTTT. This encodes CASRGQYTDTQYF.